These T cell receptor beta chains were read from a single sample in a study of lymphopenia after photon versus proton radiotherapy. Clones were sequenced by immunoSEQ multiplex PCR, and TCRdb holds only the in-frame ones, with some missing. The profile shows approximately 17,000 clones, about 85% of them singletons. Sequences were derived from peripheral blood, sampled from a patient treated with proton-based radiotherapy. The receptors stem from a woman aged 60-75 years with cholangiocarcinoma. Some clones in this sample may be carry-over from other donors' samples. Both conserved end residues are part of each CDR3. A D gene is named only where the DNA matches it firmly. Size is stated for part of the rows, as once, few or many counts, or as a class when the clone is expanded.

cdr3_length	j_call	v_call	clone_size	d_call	cdr3_nt	cdr3_aa
16	TRBJ2-7	TRBV11-2	.	.	TGTGCCAGCAGCTATCTAGCCCTAGAAGATCCCTACGAGCAGTACTTC	CASSYLALEDPYEQYF
16	TRBJ2-1	TRBV2	.	TRBD2	TGTGCCAGCAGTCGGGGGGGCGGGGGGCCCCCCAATGAGCAGTTCTTC	CASSRGGGGPPNEQFF
12	TRBJ1-2	TRBV5-4	.	.	TGTGCCAGCAGCCCGTCGGGGTTTGGCTACACCTTC	CASSPSGFGYTF
14	TRBJ1-5	TRBV27	.	TRBD1	TGTGCCACCCAACAGGGGGCTGATAGTCAGCCCCAGCATTTT	CATQQGADSQPQHF
13	TRBJ2-3	TRBV11-3	.	.	TGTGCCAGCAGCTTTGAGTCGTCAGATACGCAGTATTTT	CASSFESSDTQYF
18	TRBJ2-1	TRBV4-1	.	.	TGCGCCAGCAGCCAAGATCGAGGACAGGGAGGGACCTACAATGAGCAGTTCTTC	CASSQDRGQGGTYNEQFF
13	TRBJ2-3	TRBV27	.	.	TGTGCCAGCAGTATAATCAGGGCAGATACGCAGTATTTT	CASSIIRADTQYF
14	TRBJ2-7	TRBV4-1	once	.	TGCGCCAGCAGCCAAGTGAGGGGGGCCCACGAGCAGTACTTC	CASSQVRGAHEQYF
15	TRBJ1-1	TRBV7-2	.	.	TGTGCCAGCAGCTTAGTTCCAGGGTTAACCACTGAAGCTTTCTTT	CASSLVPGLTTEAFF
15	TRBJ2-5	TRBV7-9	.	TRBD2	TGTGCCAGCAGCTTACTAGCGGGGAGAGGTGAGACCCAGTACTTC	CASSLLAGRGETQYF
14	TRBJ2-7	TRBV7-9	.	TRBD1	TGTGCCAGCAGCTCTGGACAGGGTAAGGACGAGCAGTACTTC	CASSSGQGKDEQYF
12	TRBJ1-2	TRBV19	.	.	TGTGCCAGTAGGCCGCGGAGTAATGGCTACACCTTC	CASRPRSNGYTF
15	TRBJ2-5	TRBV7-2	.	TRBD2	TGTGCCAGCAGCACGTGGACTAGCGGGAGGGAGACCCAGTACTTC	CASSTWTSGRETQYF
11	TRBJ2-1	TRBV7-2	.	.	TGTGCCAGCAGCCCGGGGTTCAGGGAGTTCTTC	CASSPGFREFF
14	TRBJ1-2	TRBV6-5	.	.	TGTGCCAGCAGTTACGGCTGGTATAACTATGGCTACACCTTC	CASSYGWYNYGYTF
14	TRBJ1-1	TRBV9	.	.	TGTGCCAGCAGCGTAGCTACGAGGTTCACTGAAGCTTTCTTT	CASSVATRFTEAFF
16	TRBJ2-1	TRBV6-1	.	.	TGTGCCAGCAGTGCTTTGAGACCGGGAAACTACAATGAGCAGTTCTTC	CASSALRPGNYNEQFF
16	TRBJ2-6	TRBV7-3	.	.	TGTGCCAGCAGCTTTCTCGGCAACTCTGGGGCCAACGTCCTGACTTTC	CASSFLGNSGANVLTF
16	TRBJ1-5	TRBV2	once	TRBD1	TGTGCCAGCAGAGCGGGACAGGGGATCAGCAATCAGCCCCAGCATTTT	CASRAGQGISNQPQHF
13	TRBJ1-2	TRBV6-1	.	.	TGTGCCAGCAGTATGCAGGGCCGCGATGGCTACACCTTC	CASSMQGRDGYTF
15	TRBJ2-3	TRBV7-2	.	.	TGTGCCAGCAGCTTAGCGTATTGGAGTGAGAGTACGCAGTATTTT	CASSLAYWSESTQYF
15	TRBJ2-1	TRBV6-5	.	TRBD1	TGTGCCAGCAGTTACGACAGGGGAATCAACAATGAGCAGTTCTTC	CASSYDRGINNEQFF
13	TRBJ1-4	TRBV11-2	.	TRBD1	TGTGCCAGCAGCTGGGACAGGAATGAAAAACTGTTTTTT	CASSWDRNEKLFF
13	TRBJ1-2	TRBV19	.	.	TGTGCCAGTACACAGGGTTATAACTATGGCTACACCTTC	CASTQGYNYGYTF
14	TRBJ1-1	TRBV27	.	.	TGTGCCAGCAGTTTATTTCTCGGGTCTCCTGAAGCTTTCTTT	CASSLFLGSPEAFF
14	TRBJ1-4	TRBV9	.	.	TGTGCCAGCAGCGGTACAGGGACTAATGAAAAACTGTTTTTT	CASSGTGTNEKLFF
13	TRBJ1-1	TRBV7-2	.	.	TGTGCCAGCAGCCCCGACAGAGACACTGAAGCTTTCTTT	CASSPDRDTEAFF
13	TRBJ1-4	TRBV30	.	.	TGTGCCTGGTCTTGGCAGGGAGGTGAAAAACTGTTTTTT	CAWSWQGGEKLFF
13	TRBJ2-7	TRBV10-3	.	TRBD2	TGTGCCATCAGGATGACTAGCGGCGTGGAGCAGTACTTC	CAIRMTSGVEQYF
14	TRBJ1-1	TRBV7-9	.	.	TGTGCCAGCAGCTTAGGAAAGGGTAGGACTGAAGCTTTCTTT	CASSLGKGRTEAFF
15	TRBJ2-2	TRBV5-1	.	TRBD1	TGCGCCAGCAGCTGGACAGGGTTAGGCACCGGGGAGCTGTTTTTT	CASSWTGLGTGELFF
13	TRBJ2-7	TRBV5-5	once	.	TGTGCCAGCAGCTTTCGGGACACCTACGAGCAGTACTTC	CASSFRDTYEQYF
16	TRBJ2-7	TRBV7-2	.	TRBD2	TGTGCCAGCAGCTGGGGGCCTAGCGGGATGTCCTACGAGCAGTACTTC	CASSWGPSGMSYEQYF
14	TRBJ2-1	TRBV9	once	TRBD2	TGTGCCAGCAGCGTTAGCGGGGGGAACAATGAGCAGTTCTTC	CASSVSGGNNEQFF
15	TRBJ2-5	TRBV7-2	.	TRBD1	TGTGCCAGCAGCCTCGGGACAGCATTCCAAGAGACCCAGTACTTC	CASSLGTAFQETQYF
15	TRBJ2-2	TRBV7-2	.	.	TGTGCCAGCAGCAGCAGGGTAGAGGGCACCGGGGAGCTGTTTTTT	CASSSRVEGTGELFF
14	TRBJ2-1	TRBV9	once	TRBD2	TGTGCCAGCAGCGTCGCGGGGGCCTACAATGAGCAGTTCTTC	CASSVAGAYNEQFF
17	TRBJ1-6	TRBV19	.	.	TGTGCCAGTAGTATACCTCCGGACGGCCTCAGGCATTCACCCCTCCACTTT	CASSIPPDGLRHSPLHF
14	TRBJ1-4	TRBV19	.	TRBD1	TGTGCCAGCGCCGAACAGGGGGCTTATGAAAAACTGTTTTTT	CASAEQGAYEKLFF
16	TRBJ1-6	TRBV6-5	.	.	TGTGCCAGCAGTTACTCCCACCAGGGTGGATTCTCACCCCTCCACTTT	CASSYSHQGGFSPLHF
17	TRBJ1-2	TRBV5-4	.	TRBD1	TGTGCCAGCAGCCAGAAGACAGGGGCGCTATTCTTCTATGGCTACACCTTC	CASSQKTGALFFYGYTF
12	TRBJ2-1	TRBV9	.	.	TGTGCCAGCAGCGTAGGTTTTGGTGAGCAGTTCTTC	CASSVGFGEQFF
15	TRBJ1-1	TRBV10-3	.	TRBD1	TGTGCCATCAGTGGAGGACAGGGTGGGAACACTGAAGCTTTCTTT	CAISGGQGGNTEAFF
15	TRBJ2-5	TRBV18	.	.	TGTGCCAGCTCACCATTGAGGGTTGGTTTGGAGACCCAGTACTTC	CASSPLRVGLETQYF